One and the same sample provided the 26 T cell receptor beta chains below, sequenced in a study of T-cell memory formation after mild COVID-19. TCRdb used MiXCR to reprocess the 5' RACE reads, holding one entry per CDR3 protein. This table holds roughly 190,000 distinct CDR3 sequences, around 16% found once. The sequencing input was PBMCs or a T cell subset sorted from them (not recorded which). The origin of the receptors is an adult woman who had mild COVID-19 (a few samples of this study predate the infection). Cell type and time point are not known.

This clonotype was seen a handful of times. This chain uses TRBV7-2 with TRBJ2-4; 7 nucleotides agree with TRBD2. The CDR3 has 15 amino acids. V lost 3 bases and J lost 2; bases outside the gene matches: 4. The V gene's germline CDR1 is SGHTA and CDR2 FQGNSA. The chain's CDR3 is CASSLGGRTKNIQYF. CDR3 nucleotide sequence: TGTGCCAGCAGCTTGGGAGGGCGAACCAAAAACATTCAGTACTTC.

There are a few counts of this clonotype. This sequence joins TRBV7-8 and TRBJ2-7; 14 bases line up with TRBD2. Germline CDR1 is SGHVS and CDR2 is FQNEAQ. V trimming: 6 bases; J trimming: 4 bases; junction bases outside the gene matches: 5. This CDR3 is 15 amino acids long. As DNA, the CDR3 is TGTGCCAGCAGACCGGGGACTAGCGGGAGTTACGAGCAGTACTTC. This codes for CASRPGTSGSYEQYF.

The V and J genes are TRBV18 and TRBJ1-1, with D perhaps TRBD1 (6 bases). V was pared by 5 bases and J by 1 base, with 11 bases between. Germline CDR1 reads KGHSH; CDR2 reads LQKENI. The CDR3 has 14 amino acids. The CDR3, as DNA: TGTGCCAGCTCAGGATGGACAGCGAACACTGAAGCTTTCTTT. Residues: CASSGWTANTEAFF.

This clonotype came up a few times. V gene TRBV27 combines with J gene TRBJ2-3, with a possible D match to TRBD1 (5 bases). The CDR3 has 13 residues. Germline V gene data show CDR1 as MNHEY and CDR2 as SMNVEV (reference sequence). V lost 5 bases, J lost 4 bases, and 10 bases lay in between. CDR3 in amino acids: CASSKGVPDTQYF. Written as DNA, the CDR3 is TGTGCCAGCAGTAAAGGGGTCCCAGATACGCAGTATTTT.

The rearrangement links TRBV7-2 to TRBJ2-5; a possible D gene is TRBD2 (5 bases). Trimming stripped 2 bases from V and 3 bases from J, with 7 bases between. This CDR3 contains 13 residues. CDR1 and CDR2 from the germline V gene are SGHTA and FQGNSA. The CDR3 DNA follows: TGTGCCAGCAGCTTAACCGGGAAAGAGACCCAGTACTTC. Protein product: CASSLTGKETQYF.

This rearrangement joins TRBV20-1 to TRBJ2-2, with a weak D call TRBD2 (6 bases). CDR1 is DFQATT, CDR2 SNEGSKA, per germline (reference sequence). This CDR3 region has 19 residues. Trimming took off 2 bases at V and 0 bases at J, with 22 bases between the two ends. The CDR3 DNA sequence: TGCAGTGCTAGATCCCGGGGTGTGGCGGGGCCGCCGAACACCGGGGAGCTGTTTTTT. Its protein is CSARSRGVAGPPNTGELFF.

The J gene is TRBJ2-7, the V gene TRBV19, with D perhaps assigned TRBD1 or TRBD2 (7 bases each). CDR3 length: 15 amino acids. Germline values: CDR1 LNHDA, CDR2 SQIVND (reference sequence). V gave up 5 bases and J gave up 4 bases, with 18 bases separating them. The chain's CDR3 is CASSSERDSFYEQYF. CDR3 nucleotides: TGTGCCAGTAGTTCAGAGCGGGACAGCTTTTACGAGCAGTACTTC.

This chain connects TRBV12-3 or TRBV12-4 to TRBJ1-5; D is ambiguous. This CDR3 is built from 14 residues. V was pared by 2 bases and J by 3 bases, with 8 bases between. The CDR3 reads CASSLSDFNQPQHF. The DNA for the CDR3 is TGTGCCAGCAGTTTAAGTGATTTCAATCAGCCCCAGCATTTT.

The genes are TRBV4-3 and TRBJ1-3; D may be TRBD1 (5 bases). The CDR3 length is 16 residues. V was clipped by 3 bases and J by 4 bases, with 16 bases between them. CDR1 is LGHNA, CDR2 YSLEER, per germline. The CDR3 DNA sequence: TGCGCCAGCAGCCAGCAGTGGGCAGGGTTCGGAAACACCATATATTTT. Protein sequence: CASSQQWAGFGNTIYF.

This clonotype was observed a few times. The rearrangement uses TRBV18 and TRBJ2-7; D is unclear. The ends were cut back, 5 bases at V and 0 bases at J, with 5 bases in the middle. Germline loops: CDR1 KGHSH, CDR2 LQKENI. This CDR3 has 12 residues. The CDR3 bases are TGTGCCAGCTCAGACGGCTCCTACGAGCAGTACTTC. Its protein product is CASSDGSYEQYF.

This clonotype came up a few times. This rearrangement joins TRBV28 to TRBJ2-4; 12 bases align to TRBD2. V dropped 6 bases and J dropped 8; count of bases not matched to a gene: 8. The germline V gene encodes CDR1 MDHEN and CDR2 SYDVKM. This CDR3 is built from 15 residues. As DNA, the CDR3 is TGTGCCAGCAGCCCAGCCCTAGCGGGAGGGGACATTCAGTACTTC. It encodes CASSPALAGGDIQYF.

The V call is TRBV12-3 or TRBV12-4, the J call TRBJ1-5; D gene unclear. The CDR3 extends over 14 amino acids. V dropped 4 bases and J dropped 4 bases, with 11 bases sitting between them. The CDR3 bases are TGTGCCAGCAGTTCCTACGGTTGGAATCAGCCCCAGCATTTT. This codes for CASSSYGWNQPQHF.

This clonotype was observed a few times. The CDR3 loop is CASSLGLAGSRSDTQYF. CDR3 sequence (DNA): TGTGCCAGCAGCTTAGGGCTGGCAGGGAGTCGATCAGATACGCAGTATTTT. The chain joins TRBV11-2 to TRBJ2-3, with D possibly being TRBD1 or TRBD2 (5 bases each). The CDR3 totals 17 residues. V was pared by 1 base and J by 4 bases, with 18 bases between. Per the germline V gene, CDR1 is SGHAT and CDR2 is FQNNGV. The variable domain in full, completed from reference TRBV11-2 and TRBJ2-3, reads EAGVAQSPRYKIIEKRQSVAFWCNPISGHATLYWYQQILGQGPKLLIQFQNNGVVDDSQLPKDRFSAERLKGVDSTLKIQPAKLEDSAVYLCASSLGLAGSRSDTQYFGPGTRLTVL.

The chain links TRBV29-1 to TRBJ2-5; 7 bases are shared with TRBD2. CDR3 length: 13 residues. Germline V gene sequence: CDR1 SQVTM, CDR2 ANQGSEA. The J segment lost 4 bases and the V segment lost 1 base, leaving 3 bases of the junction unmatched. The CDR3 loop is CSVEAGGIETQYF. The CDR3 DNA reads TGCAGCGTTGAAGCGGGAGGAATAGAGACCCAGTACTTC.

This clonotype was counted only a few times. The V and J genes are TRBV4-1 and TRBJ2-6; D not certain. This CDR3 has 12 amino acids. V was cut by 11 bases and J by 3 bases, with 8 bases left in between. The germline gives CDR1 MGHRA, CDR2 YSYEKL. CDR3 nucleotides: TGCGCCGGACCCTGTGGGGCCAACGTCCTGACTTTC. Its protein is CAGPCGANVLTF.

This clonotype has at least ten counts. The rearrangement links TRBV12-3 or TRBV12-4 to TRBJ2-6; no clear D. The CDR3 runs 10 residues. The V and J ends lost 6 bases and 10 bases respectively, with 4 bases between them. The CDR3 spells CASSSNVLTF. As DNA, the CDR3 is TGTGCCAGCAGCTCTAACGTCCTGACTTTC.

This clonotype was detected a few times. The chain combines TRBV11-3 with TRBJ2-1, with D possibly being TRBD1 (5 bases). The CDR3 consists of 14 residues. The germline CDR1 and CDR2 sequences are SGHNT and YENEEA. Deletions cut 2 bases from V and 8 bases from J, with 13 bases between. DNA of the CDR3: TGTGCCAGCAGCTTAACAGGCGTAGGGGATGAGCAGTTCTTC. Translating it yields CASSLTGVGDEQFF.

This clonotype has a handful of counts. The CDR3 sequence is CASSPPGSPWFYGYTF. In DNA, the CDR3 is TGTGCCAGCTCACCCCCCGGGAGCCCGTGGTTCTATGGCTACACCTTC. This chain links TRBV18 with TRBJ1-2; D uncertain. Between the trimmed V and J ends, which lost 3 bases and 4 bases, there was a span of 18 bases. Germline V gene sequence: CDR1 KGHSH, CDR2 LQKENI. The length of the CDR3 is 16 residues.

This chain links TRBV7-2 with TRBJ2-2; D uncertain. The V gene lost 6 bases and the J gene lost 4 bases, with 21 bases spanning the gap. The CDR3 consists of 17 residues. Germline CDR1 SGHTA, CDR2 FQGNSA. The CDR3 is CASSPMRIRSSTGELFF. The CDR3 region has the DNA TGTGCCAGCAGTCCGATGAGAATACGGAGCTCCACCGGGGAGCTGTTTTTT.

This clonotype was counted a few times. V gene TRBV11-1 combines with J gene TRBJ2-7; 11 positions agree with TRBD1. Germline CDR1 reads SGHAT; CDR2 reads FQDESV (reference sequence). J lost 0 bases, V lost 5 bases, and 6 bases had no gene match. This CDR3 has 16 amino acids. The CDR3, as DNA: TGTGCCAGCAGCGCAGCCGGGACAGGGGGCTCCTACGAGCAGTACTTC. Its translation: CASSAAGTGGSYEQYF.

Ten or more counts support this clonotype. The V call is TRBV6-5, the J call TRBJ2-1; 9 bases are a match to TRBD2. Per the germline V gene, CDR1 is MNHEY and CDR2 is SVGAGI. V shed 5 bases, J shed 6 bases, and the junction held 8 bases outside the gene matches. The CDR3 covers 15 residues. The CDR3 nucleotides are TGTGCCAGCAGTCGAGCGGGAGGAATCCGCAATGAGCAGTTCTTC. This sequence encodes CASSRAGGIRNEQFF.

This clonotype was seen a few times. The chain is built from TRBV7-2 and TRBJ1-2; D is perhaps TRBD1 (5 bases). The CDR3 has 14 residues. Germline CDR1 reads SGHTA; CDR2 reads FQGNSA. The V and J ends lost 1 base and 8 bases respectively, with 14 bases between them. The DNA for the CDR3 is TGTGCCAGCAGCTTAGAGGGGCCCGCGGCGGGCTACACCTTC. As protein: CASSLEGPAAGYTF.

This clonotype was seen more than once but under ten times. V usage is TRBV20-1 and J usage is TRBJ2-1; TRBD2 might be the D (6 bases). The CDR3 extends over 17 amino acids. Per the germline V gene, CDR1 is DFQATT and CDR2 is SNEGSKA (reference sequence). V gave up 0 bases and J gave up 0 bases, with 15 bases separating them. Written as DNA, the CDR3 is TGCAGTGCTAGAGATACGGTCCGGGGGATCTCCTACAATGAGCAGTTCTTC. The encoded protein is CSARDTVRGISYNEQFF.

This clonotype has only a few counts. The rearrangement links TRBV9 to TRBJ2-7, with a weak D call TRBD1 (5 bases). The germline CDR1 and CDR2 sequences are SGDLS and YYNGEE. Trimming removed 4 bases from V and 4 bases from J, with 12 bases in between. This CDR3 region has 13 residues. The CDR3 spells CASSRTGEYEQYF. CDR3 nucleotides: TGTGCCAGCAGCCGCACAGGAGAGTACGAGCAGTACTTC.

The chain recombines TRBV30 with TRBJ1-6; tentatively, D is TRBD1 (5 bases). V dropped 5 bases and J dropped 6 bases, with 17 bases sitting between them. This CDR3 has 15 residues. From germline, CDR1 is GTSNPN and CDR2 SVGIG (reference sequence). The CDR3 loop is CAWSTEGQGNSPLHF. In DNA, the CDR3 is TGTGCCTGGTCTACGGAGGGCCAGGGTAATTCACCCCTCCACTTT.

V gene TRBV18 combines with J gene TRBJ2-5; unclear D gene. Trimming removed 8 bases at V and 5 bases at J, with 12 bases between. The CDR3 sequence is 12 residues long. The germline V gene encodes CDR1 KGHSH and CDR2 LQKENI. The CDR3 region is CASSSVGETQYF. DNA of the CDR3: TGTGCCAGCAGTTCTGTTGGGGAGACCCAGTACTTC.